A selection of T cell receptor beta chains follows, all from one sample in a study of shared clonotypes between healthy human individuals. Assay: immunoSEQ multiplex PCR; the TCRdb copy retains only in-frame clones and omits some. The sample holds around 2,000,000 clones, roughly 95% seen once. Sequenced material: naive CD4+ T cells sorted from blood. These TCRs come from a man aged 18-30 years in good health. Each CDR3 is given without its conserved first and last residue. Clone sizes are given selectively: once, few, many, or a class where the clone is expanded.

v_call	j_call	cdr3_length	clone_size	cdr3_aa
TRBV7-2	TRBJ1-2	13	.	ASSLGQGSVYGYT
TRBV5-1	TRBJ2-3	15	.	ASSLVLAGAGADTQY
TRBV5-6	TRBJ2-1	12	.	ASSLYTSWNEQF
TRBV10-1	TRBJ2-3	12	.	ASSLAGGPDTQY
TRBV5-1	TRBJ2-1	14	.	ASSTSGGRSYNEQF
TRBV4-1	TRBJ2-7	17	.	ASSQLAVFHSFTPYEQY
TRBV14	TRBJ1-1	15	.	ASARTGGLLLNTEAF
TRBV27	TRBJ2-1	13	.	ASSHIAGGYNEQF
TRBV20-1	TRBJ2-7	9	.	SARLRGSQY
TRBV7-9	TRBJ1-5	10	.	ASSRQNQPQH
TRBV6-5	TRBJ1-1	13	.	ASSYSSQGHTEAF
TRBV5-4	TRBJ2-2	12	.	ASSPGQNTGELF
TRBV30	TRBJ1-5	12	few	AWSLGGEKSPQH
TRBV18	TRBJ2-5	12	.	ASSPSLAMETQY
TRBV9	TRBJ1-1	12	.	ASSNGQGRTEAF
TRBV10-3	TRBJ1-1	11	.	AISNGQGTEAF
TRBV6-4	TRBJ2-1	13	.	ASSDTGHMSNEQF
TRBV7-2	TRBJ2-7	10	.	ASSLGGHEQY
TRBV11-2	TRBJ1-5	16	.	ASSPSFEGDYSNQPQH
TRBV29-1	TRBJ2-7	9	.	SVYYSDEQY
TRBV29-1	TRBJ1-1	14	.	SAPSGTGTMNTEAF
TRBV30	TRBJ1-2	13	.	AGTGQGFVVDGYT
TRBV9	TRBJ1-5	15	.	ASSVDLVRGCAQPQH
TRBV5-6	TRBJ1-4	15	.	ASSLGSSGTANEKLF
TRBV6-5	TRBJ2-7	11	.	ASSYRQGHEQY
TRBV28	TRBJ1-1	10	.	ASTLRNTEAF
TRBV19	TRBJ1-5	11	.	ASSISINQPQH
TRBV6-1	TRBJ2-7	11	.	ASRPDGNGEQY
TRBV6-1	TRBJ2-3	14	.	ASSEASTRATDTQY
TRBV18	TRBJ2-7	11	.	ASSPPGDYEQY
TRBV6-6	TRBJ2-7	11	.	ASSYVHNREQY
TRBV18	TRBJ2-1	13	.	ASSPDGTTYNEQF
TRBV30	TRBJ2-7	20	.	AWSVSPKVSSGESPRWFEQY
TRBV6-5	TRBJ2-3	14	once	ASSYRGTSGLGAQY
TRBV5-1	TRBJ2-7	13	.	ASSLEAGPPYEQY
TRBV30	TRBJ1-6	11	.	AWSERGRSPLH